This passage covers 8 T cell receptor beta chains from one sample sequenced in a study of cytomegalovirus exposure and HLA in healthy donors. Use of 60 Vbeta and 13 Jbeta primers characterized the PCR. This table comes from immunoSEQ multiplex PCR, and its TCRdb copy is limited to in-frame clones, with some not included. The sample lists roughly 170,000 clones, over 60% occurring once. Sequencing input: PBMCs. All receptors come from a female donor in good health and CMV-seronegative.

Only a few counts were recorded for this clone. V usage is TRBV6-5 and J usage is TRBJ1-2; 8 nucleotides match TRBD1. CDR3 size: 13 residues. Trimming at V came to 6 bases and at J to 7 bases, leaving 7 bases not matched to a gene. Germline CDR1 and CDR2: MNHEY and SVGAGI. CDR3 DNA sequence: TGTGCCAGCAGACAAACAGGGGGAACTGGCTACACCTTC. Amino acids: CASRQTGGTGYTF.

In this sample, this clone turned up a few times. The chain joins TRBV6-1 to TRBJ1-3; 7 bases are shared with TRBD1. Trimming at V came to 2 bases and at J to 0 bases, leaving 4 bases not matched to a gene. CDR1 and CDR2 (germline): MNHNS, SASEGT. This CDR3 has 16 amino acids. CDR3 nucleotide sequence: TGTGCCAGCAGTGAATTCGGGACAGCCTCTGGAAACACCATATATTTT. Translating gives CASSEFGTASGNTIYF.

The CDR3 DNA sequence: TGTGCCAGCAGCTTAGGGGCGGGAGGGCCCCAAGAGACCCAGTACTTC. Protein sequence: CASSLGAGGPQETQYF. J is TRBJ2-5 and V is TRBV7-9; TRBD2 agrees at 9 bases. The CDR3 extends over 16 amino acids. In germline, CDR1 is SEHNR, CDR2 FQNEAQ (reference sequence). V shed 1 base, J shed 1 base, and the junction held 4 bases outside the gene matches.

The genes are TRBV5-6 and TRBJ1-5; 7 bases line up with TRBD1. Per germline, CDR1 SGHDT and CDR2 YYEEEE. The trim removed 0 bases at V and 6 bases at J, leaving 6 bases unmatched. The CDR3 runs 15 residues. In DNA, the CDR3 is TGTGCCAGCAGCTTGGGACAGGGAGTCTCTCAGCCCCAGCATTTT. Amino acids: CASSLGQGVSQPQHF.

Points on this clone: The same CDR3 is also encoded by other DNA sequences in this sample. The chain employs TRBV4-3 and TRBJ1-6; D may be TRBD1 (5 bases). Germline CDR1 reads LGHNA; CDR2 reads YSLEER. The V gene lost 0 bases and the J gene lost 10 bases, with 16 bases spanning the gap. CDR3 size: 16 residues. CDR3 in amino acids: CASSQDPDITSSPLHF. In DNA, the CDR3 is TGCGCCAGCAGCCAAGATCCGGACATCACCAGCTCACCCCTCCACTTT.

The rearrangement joins TRBV11-3 to TRBJ2-4; D might be TRBD1 (5 bases). CDR3 length equals 16 residues. Trimming took off 1 base at V and 1 base at J, with 11 bases between the two ends. The germline V gene has CDR1 SGHNT and CDR2 YENEEA. For the CDR3, the DNA is TGTGCCAGCAGCTTAGGTCAGGGATCGGCCAAAAACATTCAGTACTTC. It translates to CASSLGQGSAKNIQYF.

This chain joins TRBV5-8 and TRBJ2-7; tentatively, D is TRBD1 (5 bases). With 9 bases removed from V and 0 bases from J, the gap between germline ends came to 13 bases. CDR3 length: 13 amino acids. Germline V gene data show CDR1 as SGHTS and CDR2 as YDEGEE. This CDR3 is CATTVGASYEQYF. The DNA for the CDR3 is TGTGCCACCACGGTAGGGGCCTCCTACGAGCAGTACTTC.

The rearrangement uses TRBV18 and TRBJ1-4; D is uncertain. CDR3 length: 17 amino acids. Trimming left V 1 base short and J 5 bases short, with 17 bases between. Germline V gene data show CDR1 as KGHSH and CDR2 as LQKENI. The CDR3 sequence: CASSPLLIRSRNEKLFF. The CDR3 DNA sequence: TGTGCCAGCTCACCACTTTTAATTCGGAGTCGGAATGAAAAACTGTTTTTT.